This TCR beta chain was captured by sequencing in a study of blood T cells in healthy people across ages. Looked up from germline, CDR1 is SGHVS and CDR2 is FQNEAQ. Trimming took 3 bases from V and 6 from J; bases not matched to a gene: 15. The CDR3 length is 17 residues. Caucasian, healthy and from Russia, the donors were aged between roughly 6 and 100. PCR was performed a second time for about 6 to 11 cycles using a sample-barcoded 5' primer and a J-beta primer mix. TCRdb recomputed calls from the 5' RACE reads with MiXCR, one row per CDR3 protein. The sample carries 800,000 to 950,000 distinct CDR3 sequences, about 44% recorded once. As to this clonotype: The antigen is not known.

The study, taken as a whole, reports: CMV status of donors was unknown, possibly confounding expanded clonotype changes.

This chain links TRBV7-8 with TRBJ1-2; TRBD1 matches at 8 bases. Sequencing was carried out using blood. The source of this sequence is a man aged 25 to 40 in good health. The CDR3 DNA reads TGTGCCAGCAGCTTGGGTGGACAGGGTTCGTCGGCCGATGGCTACACCTTC. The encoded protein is CASSLGGQGSSADGYTF.